One sample yielded the 13 T cell receptor beta chains listed below, sequenced in a study of T cells after posttransplantation cyclophosphamide. Control samples came 1 year after myeloablative marrow transplants with methotrexate plus calcineurin inhibitor. Only in-frame clones appear in the TCRdb table, and some are missing; sequencing was by immunoSEQ multiplex PCR. The data hold 15,000 to 20,000 clones, with approximately 80% observed a single time. Material: PBMCs, obtained just under 450 days after allogeneic stem cell transplant with calcineurin inhibitor and methotrexate. Receptors originate from a male patient between 25 and 40 years old who received an allogeneic stem cell transplant from an unrelated donor, was CMV-positive, and had acute and chronic GVHD. A subset of T cells may come from the graft donor.

The chain links TRBV9 to TRBJ2-2, with 10 nucleotides matching TRBD2. V gave up 3 bases and J gave up 7 bases; unmatched junction bases: 6. The germline gives CDR1 SGDLS, CDR2 YYNGEE. CDR3 size: 15 residues. CDR3 DNA sequence: TGTGCCAGCAGCGCCATGGGACTAGCGAACGGGGAGCTGTTTTTT. This sequence encodes CASSAMGLANGELFF.

The chain is built from TRBV27 and TRBJ1-5; no firm D call. Trimming stripped 2 bases from V and 4 bases from J, with 6 bases between. The CDR3 contains 13 residues. The germline CDR1 and CDR2 sequences are MNHEY and SMNVEV (reference sequence). The CDR3 DNA reads TGTGCCAGCAGTTTAAGACTTAATCAGCCCCAGCATTTT. This codes for CASSLRLNQPQHF.

The chain links TRBV4-2 to TRBJ2-7, with 7 positions matching TRBD2. CDR1 and CDR2 from the germline V gene are LGHNA and YNFKEQ. Trimming removed 5 bases from V and 4 bases from J; junction bases left unmatched: 2. CDR3 length equals 12 residues. CDR3 sequence: CASSWGGYEQYF. The CDR3 DNA reads TGTGCCAGCAGCTGGGGGGGGTACGAGCAGTACTTC.

The chain has TRBV15 and TRBJ2-3; the match to TRBD2 covers 12 bases. Germline CDR1 is LNHNV and CDR2 is YYDKDF (reference sequence). The J segment lost 2 bases and the V segment lost 2 bases, leaving 14 bases of the junction unmatched. The CDR3 spans 20 residues. CDR3 nucleotide sequence: TGTGCCACCAGCAGAAGTTCAGGACTAGCGGGGTTACTAAACACAGATACGCAGTATTTT. It codes for CATSRSSGLAGLLNTDTQYF.

The chain couples TRBV7-6 to TRBJ2-1, with 11 nucleotides matching TRBD2. Trimming removed 4 bases from V and 7 bases from J; junction bases left unmatched: 6. CDR1 is SGHVS, CDR2 FNYEAQ, per germline. The CDR3 sequence is 15 residues long. The CDR3 bases are TGTGCCAGCAGCTCGGCTAGCGGGGGGTCGAATGAGCAGTTCTTC. Protein: CASSSASGGSNEQFF.

To note about this clone: One end of the junction is discordant with germline, which a read error may explain. The chain carries TRBV9 and TRBJ2-7; 8 bases line up with TRBD1. Germline CDR1 is SGDLS and CDR2 is YYNGEE. This CDR3 has 14 residues. The CDR3 DNA reads TGCGCCAGCAGACGGGACAGGTTCGCCTACGAGCAGTACTTC. This codes for CASRRDRFAYEQYF. Full variable domain (missing parts from reference TRBV9 and TRBJ2-7): DSGVTQTPKHLITATGQRVTLRCSPRSGDLSVYWYQQSLDQGLQFLIQYYNGEERAKGNILERFSAQQFPDLHSELNLSSLELGDSALYFCASRRDRFAYEQYFGPGTRLTVT.

This chain connects TRBV18 to TRBJ2-7, with 7 positions matching TRBD2. Germline CDR1 and CDR2: KGHSH and LQKENI. The CDR3 has 14 residues. The V and J ends lost 3 bases and 0 bases, in that order; junction bases with no gene match: 2. The DNA for the CDR3 is TGTGCCAGCTCACCCTCGGGGGGCTCCTACGAGCAGTACTTC. Amino acid sequence: CASSPSGGSYEQYF.

This chain links TRBV29-1 with TRBJ2-5; 13 positions agree with TRBD2. Germline V CDR1 and CDR2: SQVTM, ANQGSEA. Trimming removed 6 bases from V and 2 bases from J; junction bases left unmatched: 6. CDR3 length: 15 amino acids. The CDR3 nucleotides are TGCAGCGTAGTGACTAGCGGGGGGCAACAAGAGACCCAGTACTTC. The encoded protein is CSVVTSGGQQETQYF.

V gene TRBV7-9 combines with J gene TRBJ2-7; TRBD2 matches 9 bases. The CDR3 contains 15 residues. Germline V lookup: CDR1 SEHNR, CDR2 FQNEAQ (reference sequence). J was trimmed by 5 bases and V by 0 bases; bases with no gene match: 5. The CDR3 sequence: CASSLARGLAHEQYF. CDR3 sequence (DNA): TGTGCCAGCAGCTTAGCGAGGGGACTAGCCCACGAGCAGTACTTC.

The chain carries TRBV10-3 and TRBJ2-3; TRBD2 matches 8 bases. With V trimmed by 10 bases and J by 8 bases, 14 bases remained unmatched. Germline V lookup: CDR1 ENHRY, CDR2 SYGVKD. This CDR3 is built from 14 residues. CDR3 DNA: TGTGCCAGCCGAGCGGGAGTCCAAGATGGTACGCAGTATTTT. It specifies CASRAGVQDGTQYF.

The chain combines TRBV7-9 with TRBJ1-6; possible D gene TRBD1, 6 bases. Trimming removed 5 bases from V and 0 bases from J, with 11 bases in between. The CDR3 loop spans 16 amino acids. CDR1 and CDR2 (germline): SEHNR, FQNEAQ (reference sequence). The CDR3 loop is CASSETGGSYNSPLHF. The DNA for the CDR3 is TGTGCCAGCAGCGAGACAGGCGGCTCCTATAATTCACCCCTCCACTTT.

V usage is TRBV18 and J usage is TRBJ1-3; D call uncertain. CDR3 length equals 16 residues. In germline, CDR1 is KGHSH, CDR2 LQKENI. Trimming stripped 2 bases from V and 4 bases from J, with 15 bases between. The CDR3: CASSPYGSPRGNTIYF. DNA of the CDR3: TGTGCCAGCTCACCATACGGTTCTCCGAGGGGAAACACCATATATTTT.

The genes are TRBV6-6 and TRBJ2-5, with 11 bases that match TRBD1. In germline, CDR1 is MNHNY, CDR2 SVGAGI (reference sequence). The CDR3 spans 12 residues. The ends lost 9 bases at V and 4 bases at J; junction bases unmatched: 1. The CDR3 loop is CASGTGGETQYF. In nucleotides, the CDR3 is TGTGCCAGTGGGACAGGGGGAGAGACCCAGTACTTC.